These 21 T cell receptor beta chains came from one sample sequenced in a study of Graves' ophthalmopathy and Graves' hyperthyroidism. Amplification from RNA transcripts yielded the TCR beta CDR3 regions. The first-round RT-PCR employed HTBI primers together with the Qiagen OneStep RT-PCR kit. A multiplex PCR was then performed as the second round. TCRdb re-derived calls from the multiplex PCR reads in MiXCR, one entry per CDR3 protein. The sample lists a few hundred thousand distinct CDR3 sequences, about two fifths occurring once. Sequenced: peripheral blood or thyroid tissue (not recorded which). These receptors came from an adult man with Graves' hyperthyroidism.

This clonotype was counted at least ten times. This sequence joins TRBV4-1 and TRBJ2-5, with 12 nucleotides matching TRBD1. The CDR3 is 18 amino acids. From germline, CDR1 is MGHRA and CDR2 YSYEKL. V was clipped by 3 bases and J by 5 bases; unmatched bases: 13. The CDR3 loop reads CASSHLDGGTGGFETQYF. The CDR3 nucleotides read TGCGCCAGCAGCCACCTCGACGGTGGGACAGGGGGCTTTGAGACCCAGTACTTC.

The chain uses TRBV7-9 and TRBJ2-1; TRBD2 agrees at 12 bases. The germline CDR1 and CDR2 sequences are SEHNR and FQNEAQ (reference sequence). CDR3 length: 17 amino acids. V was pared by 3 bases and J by 3 bases, with 6 bases of the junction left unmatched. CDR3 loop: CASSFRLAGEHYNEQFF. The CDR3, as DNA: TGTGCCAGCAGCTTTAGACTAGCGGGAGAACACTACAATGAGCAGTTCTTC.

J is TRBJ2-3 and V is TRBV20-1; TRBD2 matches at 8 bases. The germline V gene encodes CDR1 DFQATT and CDR2 SNEGSKA (reference sequence). CDR3 size: 15 residues. Trimming cost V 3 bases and J 1 base; bases outside gene matches: 6. CDR3 in DNA: TGCAGTGCTAGTTCGGGGCGGGGGGGCACAGATACGCAGTATTTT. Translation gives CSASSGRGGTDTQYF.

The V call is TRBV5-1, the J call TRBJ2-5, with D perhaps TRBD1 (7 bases). The CDR3 covers 15 residues. The V end lost 8 bases, the J end lost 1 base, and 18 bases lay between the germline ends. Germline V gives CDR1 SGHRS, CDR2 YFSETQ. The CDR3 DNA follows: TGCGCCAGTGGTAGCGCGGGACAGTCCCAAGAGACCCAGTACTTC. Encoded protein: CASGSAGQSQETQYF.

The genes are TRBV12-3 or TRBV12-4 and TRBJ2-2; D is possibly TRBD1 (8 bases). The length of the CDR3 is 16 residues. Trimming took off 8 bases at V and 7 bases at J, with 23 bases between the two ends. The CDR3 protein is CASSDRGGGRGGELFF. For the CDR3, the DNA is TGTGCCAGCTCCGACAGGGGAGGGGGGAGGGGCGGGGAGCTGTTTTTT.

V usage is TRBV19 and J usage is TRBJ1-1; TRBD1 matches at 10 bases. The V gene end was trimmed by 9 bases and the J gene end by 11 bases; junction bases not matched to a gene: 15. CDR1 LNHDA and CDR2 SQIVND come from the germline V gene (reference sequence). The CDR3 is 14 residues long. CDR3 nucleotide sequence: TGTGCCAGCGCAGGGGACAGGGGCCCCCCTCGGGCTTTCTTT. Residues: CASAGDRGPPRAFF.

This sequence joins TRBV10-3 and TRBJ1-2; 9 nucleotides match TRBD1. From germline, CDR1 is ENHRY and CDR2 SYGVKD. This CDR3 is 14 amino acids long. The J segment lost 8 bases and the V segment lost 3 bases, leaving 7 bases of the junction unmatched. The CDR3 spells CAISEPGQGSGYTF. The CDR3 nucleotides read TGTGCCATCAGTGAACCGGGACAGGGATCGGGCTACACCTTC.

The chain employs TRBV20-1 and TRBJ2-7; 7 positions match TRBD2. Trimming cost V 6 bases and J 3 bases; bases outside gene matches: 14. Germline assignment: CDR1 DFQATT and CDR2 SNEGSKA (reference sequence). The CDR3 is 15 residues long. This CDR3 reads CSAHARASGNYEQYF. The CDR3 nucleotides read TGCAGTGCCCACGCCCGGGCTAGCGGTAACTACGAGCAGTACTTC.

Concerning this clonotype: This may arise from a read error, as a much more abundant clone is one base away. The chain joins TRBV7-9 to TRBJ2-7; 9 bases are a match to TRBD1. J gave up 3 bases and V 5 bases, and 5 bases lay outside the gene matches. Per germline, CDR1 SEHNR and CDR2 FQNEAQ (reference sequence). The CDR3 consists of 14 residues. The CDR3 loop reads CASSKLGQGYEQYF. The CDR3 DNA sequence: TGTGCCAGCAGCAAACTGGGACAGGGCTACGAGCAGTACTTC.

By sample share, this clonotype is large (0.1 to 1%). V is TRBV7-8 and J is TRBJ1-6; D remains ambiguous. Trimming took 0 bases from V and 7 from J, leaving 4 bases between them. Germline assignment: CDR1 SGHVS and CDR2 FQNEAQ. This CDR3 contains 13 residues. CDR3 bases: TGTGCCAGCAGCTTAGCGCCGAATTCACCCCTCCACTTT. Translation gives CASSLAPNSPLHF. The variable domain in full, with the rest retrieved from reference TRBV7-8 and TRBJ1-6, is GAGVSQSPRYKVAKRGQDVALRCDPISGHVSLFWYQQALGQGPEFLTYFQNEAQLDKSGLPSDRFFAERPEGSVSTLKIQRTQQEDSAVYLCASSLAPNSPLHFGNGTRLTVT.

This clonotype appeared many times. This chain uses TRBV7-3 with TRBJ1-1; D perhaps matches TRBD1 (6 bases). V was shortened by 5 bases and J by 5 bases, with 12 bases between the two germline ends. The CDR3 extends over 13 amino acids. The germline CDR1 and CDR2 sequences are SGHTA and FQGTGA. The CDR3 nucleotides are TGTGCCAGCAGCCGGCCCGGACAGACTGAAGCTTTCTTT. It encodes CASSRPGQTEAFF.

The table lists this clonotype with a few counts. This chain uses TRBV24-1 with TRBJ2-5; 8 bases agree with TRBD1. The length of the CDR3 is 14 residues. Germline V CDR1 and CDR2: KGHDR, SFDVKD. Trimming removed 3 bases from V and 5 bases from J; junction bases left unmatched: 4. The CDR3 is CATSDTDRDETQYF. DNA for the CDR3: TGTGCCACCAGTGATACGGACAGGGATGAGACCCAGTACTTC.

Regarding this clonotype: This clone may be a read error of a much larger clone one base away. This chain connects TRBV3-1 to TRBJ2-5; D uncertain. In germline, CDR1 is LGHDT, CDR2 YNNKEL (reference sequence). V dropped 1 base and J dropped 9 bases, with 12 bases sitting between them. This CDR3 is built from 13 residues. DNA of the CDR3: TGTGCCAGCAGCCAAGCCAACGACAAGGCCCAGTACTTC. Amino acids: CASSQANDKAQYF.

This clonotype has ten or more counts. The chain carries TRBV6-5 and TRBJ2-6; D gene ambiguous. Trimming pared 4 bases from V and 4 bases from J, leaving 11 bases between. This CDR3 spans 15 amino acids. The germline gives CDR1 MNHEY, CDR2 SVGAGI. CDR3 loop: CASSLKGSGANVLTF. DNA of the CDR3: TGTGCCAGCAGTTTAAAGGGATCCGGGGCCAACGTCCTGACTTTC.

This clonotype was counted at least ten times. This chain uses TRBV7-6 with TRBJ1-4, with D perhaps matching TRBD1 (5 bases). With 1 base removed from V and 8 bases from J, the gap between germline ends came to 17 bases. The germline gives CDR1 SGHVS, CDR2 FNYEAQ. The CDR3 is 16 amino acids. Here the CDR3 reads CASSLEVGQIKEKLFF. CDR3 DNA: TGTGCCAGCAGCTTAGAGGTGGGGCAAATTAAGGAAAAACTGTTTTTT.

The CDR3 protein is CASVELEGNTGELFF. For the CDR3, the DNA is TGTGCTAGTGTCGAATTGGAGGGGAACACCGGGGAGCTGTTTTTT. The rearrangement joins TRBV12-5 to TRBJ2-2; tentatively, D is TRBD2 (6 bases). Germline V gene data show CDR1 as LGHNT and CDR2 as FRNRAP. V gave up 7 bases and J gave up 1 base, with 13 bases separating them. The CDR3 extends over 15 amino acids.

As to this clonotype: The junction does not match germline at one end; this may be a read error. The chain recombines TRBV4-2 with TRBJ2-2; 8 bases are a match to TRBD2. The CDR3 sequence is 16 residues long. CDR1 is LGHNA, CDR2 YNFKEQ, per germline. The DNA for the CDR3 is TGTGCCAGCAGCCAAGATATCCGGGGGGGCACCGGGGAGCTGCTTTTT. Its translation: CASSQDIRGGTGELLF.

This chain uses TRBV12-3 or TRBV12-4 with TRBJ2-6, with 7 bases fitting TRBD1. V lost 6 bases and J lost 0; bases outside the gene matches: 11. The length of the CDR3 is 18 residues. CDR3 sequence: CASSEYWDSNSGANVLTF. As DNA, the CDR3 is TGTGCCAGCAGCGAATATTGGGACAGCAACTCTGGGGCCAACGTCCTGACTTTC.

In this sample, this clonotype turned up many times. The CDR3 DNA sequence: TGTGCCAGCAGACCACAGGTGGACAACTACGAGCAGTACTTC. This translates into CASRPQVDNYEQYF. The V gene is TRBV6-5, the J gene TRBJ2-7; D perhaps matches TRBD1 (5 bases). The length of the CDR3 is 14 residues. Germline V lookup: CDR1 MNHEY, CDR2 SVGAGI. With 6 bases removed from V and 3 bases from J, the gap between germline ends came to 15 bases.

The CDR3 sequence: CASSRDRYTGELFF. The CDR3 DNA reads TGCGCCAGCAGTAGGGACAGGTACACCGGGGAGCTGTTTTTT. V gene TRBV10-1 combines with J gene TRBJ2-2; 8 bases map to TRBD1. V shed 5 bases and J 3 bases; nucleotides not matched to a gene: 2. The CDR3 is made up of 14 amino acids. CDR1 and CDR2 from the germline V gene are WNHNN and SYGVQD (reference sequence).

This chain links TRBV27 with TRBJ2-3, with TRBD1 matching 10 bases. V lost 5 bases, J lost 2 bases, and 16 bases stayed unmatched. The CDR3 contains 19 residues. Germline V lookup: CDR1 MNHEY, CDR2 SMNVEV (reference sequence). CDR3 sequence: CASSVDRGRSFLHTDTQYF. The CDR3 DNA sequence: TGTGCCAGCAGTGTTGACAGGGGGCGATCGTTCCTTCACACAGATACGCAGTATTTT.